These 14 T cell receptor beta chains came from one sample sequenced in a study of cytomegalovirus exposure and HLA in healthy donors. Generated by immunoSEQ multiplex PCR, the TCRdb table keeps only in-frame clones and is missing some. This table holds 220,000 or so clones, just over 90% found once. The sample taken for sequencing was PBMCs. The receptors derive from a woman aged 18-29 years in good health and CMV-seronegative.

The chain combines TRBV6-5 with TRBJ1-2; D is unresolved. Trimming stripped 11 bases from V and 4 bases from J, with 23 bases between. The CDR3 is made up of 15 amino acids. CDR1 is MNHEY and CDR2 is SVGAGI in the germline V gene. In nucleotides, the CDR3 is TGTGCCTCCACCCTGGCCGCGCGGAGCGGCTATGGCTACACCTTC. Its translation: CASTLAARSGYGYTF.

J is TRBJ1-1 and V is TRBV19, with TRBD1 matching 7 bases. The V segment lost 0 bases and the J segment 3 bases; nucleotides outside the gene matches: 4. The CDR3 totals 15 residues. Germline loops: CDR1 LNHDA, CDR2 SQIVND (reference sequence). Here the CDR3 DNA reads TGTGCCAGTAGTATAGAGGGACAGCCCTACACTGAAGCTTTCTTT. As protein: CASSIEGQPYTEAFF. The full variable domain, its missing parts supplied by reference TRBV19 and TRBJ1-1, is DGGITQSPKYLFRKEGQNVTLSCEQNLNHDAMYWYRQDPGQGLRLIYYSQIVNDFQKGDIAEGYSVSREKKESFPLTVTSAQKNPTAFYLCASSIEGQPYTEAFFGQGTRLTVV.

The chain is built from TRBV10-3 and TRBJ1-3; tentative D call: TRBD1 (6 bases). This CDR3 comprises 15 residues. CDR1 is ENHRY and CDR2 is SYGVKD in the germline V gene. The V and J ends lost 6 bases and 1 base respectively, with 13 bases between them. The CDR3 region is CAISPTQGSGNTIYF. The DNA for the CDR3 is TGTGCCATCAGCCCTACACAGGGATCTGGAAACACCATATATTTT.

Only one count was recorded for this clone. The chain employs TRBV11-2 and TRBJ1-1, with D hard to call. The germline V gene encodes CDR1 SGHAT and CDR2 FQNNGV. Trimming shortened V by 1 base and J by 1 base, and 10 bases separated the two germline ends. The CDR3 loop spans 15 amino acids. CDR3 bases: TGTGCCAGCAGCTTAGGTCGTATTCGGAACACTGAAGCTTTCTTT. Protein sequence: CASSLGRIRNTEAFF.

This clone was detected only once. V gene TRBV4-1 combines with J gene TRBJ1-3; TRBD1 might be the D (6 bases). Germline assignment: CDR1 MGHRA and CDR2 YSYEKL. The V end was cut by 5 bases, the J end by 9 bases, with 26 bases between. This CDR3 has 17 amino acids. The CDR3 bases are TGCGCCAGCAGCTCGCCCTTGAGGACAGCCTTCGACGCCACCATATATTTT. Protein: CASSSPLRTAFDATIYF.

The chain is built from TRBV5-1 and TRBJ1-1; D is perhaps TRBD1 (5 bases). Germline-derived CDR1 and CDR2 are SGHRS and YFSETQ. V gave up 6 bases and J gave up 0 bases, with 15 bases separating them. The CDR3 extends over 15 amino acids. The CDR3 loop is CASKAGGGMNTEAFF. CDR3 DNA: TGCGCCAGCAAGGCAGGTGGGGGGATGAACACTGAAGCTTTCTTT.

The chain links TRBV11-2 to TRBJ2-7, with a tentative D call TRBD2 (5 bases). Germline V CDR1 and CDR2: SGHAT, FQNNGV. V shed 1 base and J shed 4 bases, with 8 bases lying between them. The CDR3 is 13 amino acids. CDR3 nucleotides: TGTGCCAGCAGCTTAGGAGGCGGGTACGAGCAGTACTTC. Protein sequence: CASSLGGGYEQYF.

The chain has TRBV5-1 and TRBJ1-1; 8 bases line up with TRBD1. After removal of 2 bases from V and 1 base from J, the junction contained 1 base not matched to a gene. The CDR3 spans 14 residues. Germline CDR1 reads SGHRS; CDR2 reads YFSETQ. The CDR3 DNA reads TGCGCCAGCAGCTTAGGGACAGGGAACACTGAAGCTTTCTTT. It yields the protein CASSLGTGNTEAFF.

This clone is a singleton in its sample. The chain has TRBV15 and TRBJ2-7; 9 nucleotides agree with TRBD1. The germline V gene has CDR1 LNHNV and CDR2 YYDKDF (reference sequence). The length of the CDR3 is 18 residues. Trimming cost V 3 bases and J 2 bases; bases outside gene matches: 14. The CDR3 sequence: CATSRHPNRQGEPYEQYF. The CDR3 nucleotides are TGTGCCACCAGCAGGCACCCCAACAGACAGGGGGAGCCCTACGAGCAGTACTTC.

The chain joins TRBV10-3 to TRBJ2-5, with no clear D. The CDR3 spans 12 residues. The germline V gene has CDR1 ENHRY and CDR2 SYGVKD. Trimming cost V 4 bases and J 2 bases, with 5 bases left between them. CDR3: CAISVGQETQYF. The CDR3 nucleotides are TGTGCCATCAGTGTCGGGCAAGAGACCCAGTACTTC.

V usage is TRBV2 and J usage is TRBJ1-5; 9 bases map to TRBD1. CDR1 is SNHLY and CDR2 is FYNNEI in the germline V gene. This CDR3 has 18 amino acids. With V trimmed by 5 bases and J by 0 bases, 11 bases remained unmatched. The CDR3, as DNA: TGTGCCAGCAGTAAAGACAGGGGGACCTACTTTAGCAATCAGCCCCAGCATTTT. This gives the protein CASSKDRGTYFSNQPQHF.

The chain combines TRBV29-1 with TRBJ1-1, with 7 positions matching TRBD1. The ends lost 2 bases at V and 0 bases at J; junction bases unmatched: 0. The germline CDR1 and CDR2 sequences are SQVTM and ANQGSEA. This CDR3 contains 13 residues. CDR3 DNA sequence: TGCAGCGTTGAACAGGGGGTGAACACTGAAGCTTTCTTT. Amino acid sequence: CSVEQGVNTEAFF. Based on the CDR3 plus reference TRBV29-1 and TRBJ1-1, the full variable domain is SAVISQKPSRDICQRGTSLTIQCQVDSQVTMMFWYRQQPGQSLTLIATANQGSEATYESGFVIDKFPISRPNLTFSTLTVSNMSPEDSSIYLCSVEQGVNTEAFFGQGTRLTVV.

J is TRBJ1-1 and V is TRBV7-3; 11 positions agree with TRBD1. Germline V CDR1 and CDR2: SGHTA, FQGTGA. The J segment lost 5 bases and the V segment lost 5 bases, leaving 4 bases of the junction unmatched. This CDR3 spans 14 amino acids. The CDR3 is CASSQGTGGTEAFF. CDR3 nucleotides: TGTGCCAGCAGCCAGGGGACAGGGGGTACTGAAGCTTTCTTT.

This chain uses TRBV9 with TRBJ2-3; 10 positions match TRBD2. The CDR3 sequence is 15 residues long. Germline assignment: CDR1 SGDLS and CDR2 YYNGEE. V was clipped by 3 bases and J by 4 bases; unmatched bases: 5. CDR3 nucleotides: TGTGCCAGCAGCGCTAGCGGGAGACCCCCAGATACGCAGTATTTT. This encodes CASSASGRPPDTQYF.